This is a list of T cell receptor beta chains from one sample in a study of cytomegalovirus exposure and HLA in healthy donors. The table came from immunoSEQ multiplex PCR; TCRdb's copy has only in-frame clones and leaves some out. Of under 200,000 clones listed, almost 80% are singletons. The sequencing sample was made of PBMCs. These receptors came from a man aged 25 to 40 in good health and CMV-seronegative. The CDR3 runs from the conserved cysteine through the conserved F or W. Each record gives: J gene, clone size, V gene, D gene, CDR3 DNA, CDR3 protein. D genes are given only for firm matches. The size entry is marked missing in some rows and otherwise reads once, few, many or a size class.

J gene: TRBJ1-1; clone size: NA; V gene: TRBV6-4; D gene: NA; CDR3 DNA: TGTGCCAGCAGCTCGACAGGAAACACTGAAGCTTTCTTT; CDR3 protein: CASSSTGNTEAFF
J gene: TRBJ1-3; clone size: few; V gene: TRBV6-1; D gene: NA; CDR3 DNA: TGTGCCAGCAGTGCCGGGGGGCCGGTCTCTGGAAACACCATATATTTT; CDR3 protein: CASSAGGPVSGNTIYF
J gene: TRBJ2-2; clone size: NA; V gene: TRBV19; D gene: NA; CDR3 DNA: TGTGCCAGTAGTCCCAGTGGAGGGAAGGCCGGGGAGCTGTTTTTT; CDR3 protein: CASSPSGGKAGELFF
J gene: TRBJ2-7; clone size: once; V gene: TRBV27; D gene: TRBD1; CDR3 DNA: TGTGCCACCTCAGGGGGCAGCCTCGCCCCCGAGCAGTACTTC; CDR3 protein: CATSGGSLAPEQYF
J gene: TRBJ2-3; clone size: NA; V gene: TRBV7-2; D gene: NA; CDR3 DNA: TGTGCCAGCAGCTTCTCGGTCACAGATACGCAGTATTTT; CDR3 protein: CASSFSVTDTQYF
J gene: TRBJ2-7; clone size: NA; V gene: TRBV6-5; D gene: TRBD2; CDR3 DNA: TGTGCCAGCAGTTACAGCGGGAGTTGGTACTTC; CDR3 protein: CASSYSGSWYF
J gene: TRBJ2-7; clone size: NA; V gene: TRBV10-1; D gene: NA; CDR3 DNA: TGCGCCAGCAGTGATGACAGCTCGCGGCTCGAGCAGTACTTC; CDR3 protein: CASSDDSSRLEQYF
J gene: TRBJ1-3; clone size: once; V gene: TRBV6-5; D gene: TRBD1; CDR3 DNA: TGTGCCAGCAGTTACTCGATGGGGACAGGGGGCAACACCATATATTTT; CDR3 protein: CASSYSMGTGGNTIYF
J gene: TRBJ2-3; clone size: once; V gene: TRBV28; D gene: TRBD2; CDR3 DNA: TGTGCCAGCAGTTCCGCGGGACTAGCGGGATACACAGATACGCAGTATTTT; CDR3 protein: CASSSAGLAGYTDTQYF
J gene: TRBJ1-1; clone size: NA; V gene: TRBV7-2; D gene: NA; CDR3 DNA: TGTGCCAGCAGCTTAGACGGATCAGGCACTGAAGCTTTCTTT; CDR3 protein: CASSLDGSGTEAFF
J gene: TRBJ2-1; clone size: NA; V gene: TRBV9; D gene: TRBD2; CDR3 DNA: TGTGCCAGCAGCGTAAGGGACTATAACAATGAGCAGTTCTTC; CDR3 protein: CASSVRDYNNEQFF
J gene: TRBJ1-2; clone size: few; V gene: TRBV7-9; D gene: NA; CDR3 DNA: TGTGCCAGCAGCTTAGGTTCCCCGGTGCAATATGGCTACACCTTC; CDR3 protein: CASSLGSPVQYGYTF
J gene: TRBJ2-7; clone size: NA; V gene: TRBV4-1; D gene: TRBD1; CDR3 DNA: TGCGCCAGCAGCCAAGACGGGCCGGCAGGGGGCTACGAGCAGTACTTC; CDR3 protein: CASSQDGPAGGYEQYF
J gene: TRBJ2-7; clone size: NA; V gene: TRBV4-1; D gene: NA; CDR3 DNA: TGCGCCAGCAGCCAAGATTTAGCGGCCAGCTCCTACGAGCAGTACTTC; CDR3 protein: CASSQDLAASSYEQYF
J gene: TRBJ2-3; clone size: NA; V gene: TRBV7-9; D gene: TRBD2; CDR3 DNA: TGTGCCAGCAGCTCCCCAAGCGGGAGCGAGGCAGATACGCAGTATTTT; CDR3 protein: CASSSPSGSEADTQYF
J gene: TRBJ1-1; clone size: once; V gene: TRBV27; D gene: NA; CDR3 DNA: TGTGCCAGCAGTACGGCCCTAGCTCTACTGAACACTGAAGCTTTCTTT; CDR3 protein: CASSTALALLNTEAFF
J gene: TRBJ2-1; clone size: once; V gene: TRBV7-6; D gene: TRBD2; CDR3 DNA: TGTGCCAGCAGCCCCACCCGGCTAGCGGGGGGCTACCCTAACAATGAGCAGTTCTTC; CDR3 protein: CASSPTRLAGGYPNNEQFF
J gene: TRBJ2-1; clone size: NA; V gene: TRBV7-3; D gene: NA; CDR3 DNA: TGTGCCAGCAGCTTAACGCTAGGGACAAAAAACAATGAGCAGTTCTTC; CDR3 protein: CASSLTLGTKNNEQFF
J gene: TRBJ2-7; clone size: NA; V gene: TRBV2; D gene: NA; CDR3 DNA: TGTGCCAGCAGGCGGGGTCCCTGGGAGCAGTACTTC; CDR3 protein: CASRRGPWEQYF
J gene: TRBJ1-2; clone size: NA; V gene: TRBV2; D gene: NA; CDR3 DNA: TGTGCCAGCAGTGCCCGCGACCTATCTAGGGGCTATGGCTACACCTTC; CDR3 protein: CASSARDLSRGYGYTF
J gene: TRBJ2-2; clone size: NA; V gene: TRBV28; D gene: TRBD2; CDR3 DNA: TGTGCCAGCAGTTTCCCGGGACTAGCGGGAGGGCGGACCGGGGAGCTGTTTTTT; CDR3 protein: CASSFPGLAGGRTGELFF
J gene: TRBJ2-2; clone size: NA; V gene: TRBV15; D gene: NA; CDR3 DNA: TGTGCCACCAGCACTCTCGGACTGGGAAACACCGGGGAGCTGTTTTTT; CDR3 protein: CATSTLGLGNTGELFF
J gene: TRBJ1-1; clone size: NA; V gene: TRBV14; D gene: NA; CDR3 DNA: TGTGCCAGCAGCCAATCTACTCCTGAAGCTTTCTTT; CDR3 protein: CASSQSTPEAFF
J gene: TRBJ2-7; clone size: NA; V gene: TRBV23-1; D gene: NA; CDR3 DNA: TGCGCCAGCAGTCGGGCAGACTACGAGCAGTACTTC; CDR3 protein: CASSRADYEQYF
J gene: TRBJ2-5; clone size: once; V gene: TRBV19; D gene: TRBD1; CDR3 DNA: TGTGCCAGTAGTCTCTGGGGGGACAGGGGGGAAGAGACCCAGTACTTC; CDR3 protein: CASSLWGDRGEETQYF
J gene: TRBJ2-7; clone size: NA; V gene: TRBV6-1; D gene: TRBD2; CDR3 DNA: TGTGCCAGCACAGGCCTAGCGGGGTTCGAGCAGTACTTC; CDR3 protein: CASTGLAGFEQYF
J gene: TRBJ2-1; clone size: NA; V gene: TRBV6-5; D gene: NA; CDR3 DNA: TGTGCCAGCAGCACCCTGGGGGCCCGGGATGAGCAGTTCTTC; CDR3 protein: CASSTLGARDEQFF
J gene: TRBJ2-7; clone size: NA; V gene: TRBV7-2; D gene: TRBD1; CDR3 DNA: TGTGCCAGCAGCAGGGGGCGTACCTACGAGCAGTACTTC; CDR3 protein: CASSRGRTYEQYF
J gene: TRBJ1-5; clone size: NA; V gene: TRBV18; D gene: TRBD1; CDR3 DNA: TGTGCCAGCTCTCCCTCTCCGCAGGGGGCGAATCAGCCCCAGCATTTT; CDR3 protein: CASSPSPQGANQPQHF
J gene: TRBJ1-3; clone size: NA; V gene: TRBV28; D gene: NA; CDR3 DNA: TGTGCCAGCAAGGAGGGAAACACCATATATTTT; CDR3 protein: CASKEGNTIYF
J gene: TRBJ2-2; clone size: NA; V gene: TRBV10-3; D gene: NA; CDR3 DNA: TGTGCCACCTCAAAGGGGGTTGCCGGGGAGCTGTTTTTT; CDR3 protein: CATSKGVAGELFF
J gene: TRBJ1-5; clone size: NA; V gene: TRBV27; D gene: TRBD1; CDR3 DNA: TGTGCCAGCAGTTTACGGGCCGGGACAGGGGGATCCCGGGCAAGTCAGCCCCAGCATTTT; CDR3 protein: CASSLRAGTGGSRASQPQHF
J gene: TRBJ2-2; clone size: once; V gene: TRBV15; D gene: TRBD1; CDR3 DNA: TGTGCCACCAGCAGGGACAGGGGGCAACCCGGGGAGCTGTTTTTT; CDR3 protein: CATSRDRGQPGELFF
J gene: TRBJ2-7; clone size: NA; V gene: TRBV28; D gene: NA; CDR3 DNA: TGTGCCAGTAGCGGCTCCTACGAGCAGTACTTC; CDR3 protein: CASSGSYEQYF
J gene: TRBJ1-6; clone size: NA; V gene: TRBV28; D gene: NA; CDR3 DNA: TGTGCCAGCGAGCAGGGAAATAATTCACCCCTCCACTTT; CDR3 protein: CASEQGNNSPLHF
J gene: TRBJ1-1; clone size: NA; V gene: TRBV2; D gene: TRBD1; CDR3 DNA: TGTGCCAGCAGTAAGGACAGGATGGGTACTGAAGCTTTCTTT; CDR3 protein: CASSKDRMGTEAFF
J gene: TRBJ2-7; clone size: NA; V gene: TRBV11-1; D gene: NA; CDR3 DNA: TGTGCCAGCAGCTTTAGGATAGGGGATACCTACGAGCAGTACTTC; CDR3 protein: CASSFRIGDTYEQYF
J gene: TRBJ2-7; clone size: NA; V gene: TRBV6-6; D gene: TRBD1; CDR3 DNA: TGTGCCAGCAGTCCTCAGGGGGCGCCCCCCTACGAGCAGTACTTC; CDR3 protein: CASSPQGAPPYEQYF
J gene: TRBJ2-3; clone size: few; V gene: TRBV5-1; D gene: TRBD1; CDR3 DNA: TGCGCCAGCAGAATACGACAGGGGGATTCAGATACGCAGTATTTT; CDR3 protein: CASRIRQGDSDTQYF
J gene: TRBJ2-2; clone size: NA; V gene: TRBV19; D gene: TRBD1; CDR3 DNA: TGTGCCAGTCGGGGACAGGGGTTCACCGGGGAGCTGTTTTTT; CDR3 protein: CASRGQGFTGELFF
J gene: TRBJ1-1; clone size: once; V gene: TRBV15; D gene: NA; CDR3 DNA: TGTGCCACCAGCAGAGTTTCAGGGTCAAACACTGAAGCTTTCTTT; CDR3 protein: CATSRVSGSNTEAFF
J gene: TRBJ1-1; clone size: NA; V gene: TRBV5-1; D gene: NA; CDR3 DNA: TGCGCCAGCAGCTTGTATGGAGGAAAGAACACTGAAGCTTTCTTT; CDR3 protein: CASSLYGGKNTEAFF
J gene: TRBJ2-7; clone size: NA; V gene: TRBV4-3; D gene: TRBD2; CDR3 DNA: TGCGCCAGCAGCCAGACAACTGTCGCGGGAGTAGTATACGAGCAGTACTTC; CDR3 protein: CASSQTTVAGVVYEQYF
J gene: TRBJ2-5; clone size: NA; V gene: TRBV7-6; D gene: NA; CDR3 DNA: TGTGCCAGCAGCCCCCCGCAAGAGACCCAGTACTTC; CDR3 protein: CASSPPQETQYF
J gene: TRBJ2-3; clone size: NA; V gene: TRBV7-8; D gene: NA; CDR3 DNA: TGTGCCAGCAGCTCTTGGGGCTCGGGAGCAGATACGCAGTATTTT; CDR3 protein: CASSSWGSGADTQYF
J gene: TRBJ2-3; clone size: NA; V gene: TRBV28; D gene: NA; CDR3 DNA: TGTGCCAGCAGTTTTGGCCCAGATACGCAGTATTTT; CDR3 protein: CASSFGPDTQYF
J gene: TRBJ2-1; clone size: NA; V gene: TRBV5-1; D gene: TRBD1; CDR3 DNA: TGCGCCAGCAGCTCCCTACAGGGGGTGGGCGAGCAGTTCTTC; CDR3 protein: CASSSLQGVGEQFF
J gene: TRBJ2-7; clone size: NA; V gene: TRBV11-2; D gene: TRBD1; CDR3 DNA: TGTGCCAGCAGTCTCTACAGGGGACGCACCTACGAGCAGTACTTC; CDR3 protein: CASSLYRGRTYEQYF
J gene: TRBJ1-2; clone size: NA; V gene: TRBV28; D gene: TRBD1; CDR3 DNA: TGTGCCAGCAGTTCGGGACAGGGCACCTATGGCTACACCTTC; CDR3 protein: CASSSGQGTYGYTF